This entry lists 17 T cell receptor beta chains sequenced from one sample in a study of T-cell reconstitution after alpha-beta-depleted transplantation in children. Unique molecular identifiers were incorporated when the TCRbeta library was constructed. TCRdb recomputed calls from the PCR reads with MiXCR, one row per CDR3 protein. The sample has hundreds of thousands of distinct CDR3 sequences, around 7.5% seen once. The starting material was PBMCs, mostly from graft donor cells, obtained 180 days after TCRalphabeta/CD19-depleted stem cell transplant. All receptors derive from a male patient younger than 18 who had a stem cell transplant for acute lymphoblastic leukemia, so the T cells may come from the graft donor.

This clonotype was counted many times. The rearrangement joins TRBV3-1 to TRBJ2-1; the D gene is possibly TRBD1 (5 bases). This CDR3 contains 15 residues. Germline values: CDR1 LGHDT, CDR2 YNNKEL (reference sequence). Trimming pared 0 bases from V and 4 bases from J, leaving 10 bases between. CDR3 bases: TGTGCCAGCAGCCAAGATGGGGCGCCATACAATGAGCAGTTCTTC. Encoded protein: CASSQDGAPYNEQFF.

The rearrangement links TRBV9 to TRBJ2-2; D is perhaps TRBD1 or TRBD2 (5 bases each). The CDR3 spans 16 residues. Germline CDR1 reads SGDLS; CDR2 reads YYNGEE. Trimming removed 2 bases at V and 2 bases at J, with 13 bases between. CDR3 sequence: CASSVLAGGNTGELFF. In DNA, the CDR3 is TGTGCCAGCAGCGTCCTAGCTGGGGGAAACACCGGGGAGCTGTTTTTT.

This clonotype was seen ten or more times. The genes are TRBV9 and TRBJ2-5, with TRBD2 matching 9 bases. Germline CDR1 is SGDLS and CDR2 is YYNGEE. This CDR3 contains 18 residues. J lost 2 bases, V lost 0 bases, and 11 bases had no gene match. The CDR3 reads CASSVGKLGLADQETQYF. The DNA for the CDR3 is TGTGCCAGCAGCGTAGGAAAGCTGGGACTAGCCGATCAAGAGACCCAGTACTTC.

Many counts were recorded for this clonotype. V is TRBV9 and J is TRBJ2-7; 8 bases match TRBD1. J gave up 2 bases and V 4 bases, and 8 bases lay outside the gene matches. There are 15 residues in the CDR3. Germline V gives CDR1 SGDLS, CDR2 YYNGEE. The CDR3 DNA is TGTGCCAGCAGCACCCGATCGACAGGGGCCTACGAGCAGTACTTC. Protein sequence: CASSTRSTGAYEQYF.

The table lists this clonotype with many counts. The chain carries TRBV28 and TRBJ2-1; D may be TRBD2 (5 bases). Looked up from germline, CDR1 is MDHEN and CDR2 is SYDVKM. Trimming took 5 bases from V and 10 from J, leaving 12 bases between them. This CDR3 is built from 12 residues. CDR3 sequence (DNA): TGTGCCAGCAGTCCCCTTTGGAGGGAGCAGTTCTTC. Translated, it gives CASSPLWREQFF.

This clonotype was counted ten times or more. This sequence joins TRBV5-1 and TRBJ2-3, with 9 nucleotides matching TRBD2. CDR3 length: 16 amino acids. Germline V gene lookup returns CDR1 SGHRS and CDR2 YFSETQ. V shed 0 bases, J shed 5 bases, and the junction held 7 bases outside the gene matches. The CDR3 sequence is CASSLVASGTKDTQYF. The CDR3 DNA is TGCGCCAGCAGCTTGGTTGCTAGCGGGACTAAAGATACGCAGTATTTT.

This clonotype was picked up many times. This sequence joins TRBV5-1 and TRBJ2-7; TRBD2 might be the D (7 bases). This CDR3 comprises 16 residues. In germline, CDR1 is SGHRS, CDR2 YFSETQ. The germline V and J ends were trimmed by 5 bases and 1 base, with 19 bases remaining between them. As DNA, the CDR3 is TGCGCCAGCAGTAAGTCGGAGGGGGGGCCTTCCTACGAGCAGTACTTC. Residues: CASSKSEGGPSYEQYF.

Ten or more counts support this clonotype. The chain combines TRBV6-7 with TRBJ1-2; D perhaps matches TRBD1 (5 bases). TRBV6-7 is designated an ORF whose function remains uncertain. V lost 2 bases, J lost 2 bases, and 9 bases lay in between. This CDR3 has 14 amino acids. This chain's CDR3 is CASSYEAGNYGYTF. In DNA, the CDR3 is TGTGCCAGCAGTTACGAGGCAGGGAACTATGGCTACACCTTC.

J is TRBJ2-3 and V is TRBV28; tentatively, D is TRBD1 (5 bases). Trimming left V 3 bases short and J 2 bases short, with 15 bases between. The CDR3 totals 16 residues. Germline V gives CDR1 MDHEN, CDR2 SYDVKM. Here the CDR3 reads CASSFEVGDFTDTQYF. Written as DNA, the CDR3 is TGTGCCAGCAGTTTCGAAGTAGGGGATTTCACAGATACGCAGTATTTT.

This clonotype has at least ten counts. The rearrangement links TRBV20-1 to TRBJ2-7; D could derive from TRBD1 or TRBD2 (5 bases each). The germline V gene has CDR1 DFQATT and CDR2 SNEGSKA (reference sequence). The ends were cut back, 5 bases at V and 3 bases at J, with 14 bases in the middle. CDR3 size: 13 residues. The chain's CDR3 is CSAGTRSDYEQYF. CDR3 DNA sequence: TGCAGTGCTGGGACCCGGTCGGACTACGAGCAGTACTTC.

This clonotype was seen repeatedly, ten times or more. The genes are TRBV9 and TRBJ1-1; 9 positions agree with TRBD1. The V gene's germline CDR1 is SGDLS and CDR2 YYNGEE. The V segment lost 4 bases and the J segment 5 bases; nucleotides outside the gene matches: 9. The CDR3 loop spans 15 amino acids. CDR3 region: CASSSLDRGRTEAFF. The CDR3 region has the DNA TGTGCCAGCAGCTCTCTAGACAGGGGGAGAACTGAAGCTTTCTTT.

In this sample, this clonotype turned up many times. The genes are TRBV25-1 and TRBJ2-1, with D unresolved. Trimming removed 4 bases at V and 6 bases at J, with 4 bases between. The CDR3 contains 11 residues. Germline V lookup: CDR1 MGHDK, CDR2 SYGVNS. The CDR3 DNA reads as TGTGCCAGCAGTGCCGTCAATGAGCAGTTCTTC. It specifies CASSAVNEQFF.

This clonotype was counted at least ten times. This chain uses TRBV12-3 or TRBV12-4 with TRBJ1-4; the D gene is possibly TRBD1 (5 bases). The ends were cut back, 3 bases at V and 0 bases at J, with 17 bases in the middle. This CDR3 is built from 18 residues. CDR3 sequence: CASSLGYRDGATNEKLFF. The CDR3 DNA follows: TGTGCCAGCAGTTTGGGCTATCGGGACGGTGCAACTAATGAAAAACTGTTTTTT.

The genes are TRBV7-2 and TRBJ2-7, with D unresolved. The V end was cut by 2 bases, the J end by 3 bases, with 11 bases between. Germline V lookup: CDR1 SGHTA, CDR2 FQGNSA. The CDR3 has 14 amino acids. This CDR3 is CASSLQGYHYEQYF. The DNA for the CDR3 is TGTGCCAGCAGCTTACAAGGATATCACTACGAGCAGTACTTC.

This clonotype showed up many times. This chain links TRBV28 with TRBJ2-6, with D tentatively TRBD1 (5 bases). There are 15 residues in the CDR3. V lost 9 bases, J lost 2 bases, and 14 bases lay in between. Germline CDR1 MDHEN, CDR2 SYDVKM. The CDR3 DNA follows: TGTGCCAGTAATGGGGCGAGCGCTGGGGCCAACGTCCTGACTTTC. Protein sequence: CASNGASAGANVLTF.

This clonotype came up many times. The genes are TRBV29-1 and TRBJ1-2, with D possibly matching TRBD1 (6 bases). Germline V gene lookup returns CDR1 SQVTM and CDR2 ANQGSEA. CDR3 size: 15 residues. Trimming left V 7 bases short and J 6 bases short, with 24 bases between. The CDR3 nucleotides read TGCAGCGCCCGGGTCTCGCCAGGGGTTTATCATGGCTACACCTTC. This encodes CSARVSPGVYHGYTF. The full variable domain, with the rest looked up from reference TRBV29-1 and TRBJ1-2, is SAVISQKPSRDICQRGTSLTIQCQVDSQVTMMFWYRQQPGQSLTLIATANQGSEATYESGFVIDKFPISRPNLTFSTLTVSNMSPEDSSIYLCSARVSPGVYHGYTFGSGTRLTVV.

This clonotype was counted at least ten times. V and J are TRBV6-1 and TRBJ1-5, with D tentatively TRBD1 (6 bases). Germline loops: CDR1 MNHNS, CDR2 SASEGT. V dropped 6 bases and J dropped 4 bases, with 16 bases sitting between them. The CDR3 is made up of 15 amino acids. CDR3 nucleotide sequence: TGTGCCAGCAGGCCGTCAGGACAGCTAAATCAGCCCCAGCATTTT. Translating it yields CASRPSGQLNQPQHF.